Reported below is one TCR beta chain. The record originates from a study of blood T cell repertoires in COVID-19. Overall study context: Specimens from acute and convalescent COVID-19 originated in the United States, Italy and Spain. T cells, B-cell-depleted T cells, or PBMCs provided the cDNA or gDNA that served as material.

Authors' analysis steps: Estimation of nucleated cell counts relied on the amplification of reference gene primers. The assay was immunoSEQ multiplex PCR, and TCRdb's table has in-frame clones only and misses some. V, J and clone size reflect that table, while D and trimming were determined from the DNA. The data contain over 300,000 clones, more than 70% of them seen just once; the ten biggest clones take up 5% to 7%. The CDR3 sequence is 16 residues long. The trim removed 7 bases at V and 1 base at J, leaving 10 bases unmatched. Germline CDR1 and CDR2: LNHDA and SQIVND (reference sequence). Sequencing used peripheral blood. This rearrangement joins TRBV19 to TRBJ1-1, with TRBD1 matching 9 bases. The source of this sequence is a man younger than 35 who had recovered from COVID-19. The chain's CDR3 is CASKWGTGIGNTEAFF. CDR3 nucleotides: TGTGCCAGTAAATGGGGGACAGGGATTGGGAACACTGAAGCTTTCTTT.